The clone carrying this T cell receptor beta chain was recorded many times. The CDR3 has 16 residues. The germline CDR1 and CDR2 sequences are SGHNT and YENEEA. Between the trimmed V and J ends, which lost 4 bases and 6 bases, there was a span of 22 bases. The data were taken from a study of sequential checkpoint blockade in melanoma. Overall study context: Patients were randomized 1:1 to nivolumab-then-ipilimumab or ipilimumab-then-nivolumab first-line.

Sequencing was performed with immunoSEQ multiplex PCR; in TCRdb, only in-frame clones are kept and a portion is missing. The table includes about 4,000 clones, around 19% detected once. As for treatment: randomized to nivolumab then ipilimumab (arm A) or the reverse (arm B). None of the patients previously received DNA-damaging chemotherapy. The material sequenced was tumor tissue (inferred from file names), taken from a patient given nivolumab and ipilimumab in sequence. V gene TRBV11-3 combines with J gene TRBJ2-7, with D perhaps matching TRBD1 (5 bases). The clonotype comes from a human donor with melanoma. In nucleotides, the CDR3 is TGTGCCAGCAGCTCAATCCAGGGCGCCATGCGTGGCGAGCAGTACGTC. Protein product: CASSSIQGAMRGEQYV.